Listed below are T cell receptor beta chains from one sample, sequenced in a study of shared clonotypes between healthy human individuals. The method was immunoSEQ multiplex PCR; TCRdb's version includes in-frame clones alone and lacks a portion of them. The table records 760,000 or so clones, around 96% of them present only once. Material for sequencing was naive CD8+ T cells sorted from blood. The receptors were gathered from a man aged 25 to 40 in good health. CDR3s include the opening cysteine and the closing phenylalanine or tryptophan. A D gene is named only where the DNA matches it firmly. For some rows the clone size is stated as once, few or many, or as a class when expanded; others skip it.

len: 12; d_gene: .; v_gene: TRBV6-5; abundance: .; j_gene: TRBJ1-2; CDR3nt: TGTGCCAGCAGCCCCGGTGGACCTGGCTACACCTTC; CDR3aa: CASSPGGPGYTF
len: 12; d_gene: .; v_gene: TRBV4-1; abundance: .; j_gene: TRBJ1-1; CDR3nt: TGCGCCAGCAGCCAAGTGGGGACTGAAGCTTTCTTT; CDR3aa: CASSQVGTEAFF
len: 14; d_gene: .; v_gene: TRBV19; abundance: .; j_gene: TRBJ2-7; CDR3nt: TGTGCCAGTAGTATCGCGGTTAGGGGTTACGAGCAGTACTTC; CDR3aa: CASSIAVRGYEQYF
len: 13; d_gene: .; v_gene: TRBV9; abundance: .; j_gene: TRBJ2-2; CDR3nt: TGTGCCAGCAGCGTTAGTAGCAACGGGGAGCTGTTTTTT; CDR3aa: CASSVSSNGELFF
len: 20; d_gene: .; v_gene: TRBV18; abundance: .; j_gene: TRBJ1-1; CDR3nt: TGTGCCAGCTCAGAGGTGGCGGAGTGGGTCCTTGGGGGTCTGAGGACTGAAGCTTTCTTT; CDR3aa: CASSEVAEWVLGGLRTEAFF
len: 14; d_gene: .; v_gene: TRBV6-1; abundance: .; j_gene: TRBJ2-1; CDR3nt: TGTGCCAGCAGGAGGGGGTTCAGGGGCAGCGAGCAGTTCTTC; CDR3aa: CASRRGFRGSEQFF
len: 18; d_gene: .; v_gene: TRBV5-1; abundance: .; j_gene: TRBJ1-5; CDR3nt: TGCGCCAGCAGCGGGGGAGGTTGGTGGACCGAGGGGAATCAGCCCCAGCATTTT; CDR3aa: CASSGGGWWTEGNQPQHF
len: 16; d_gene: .; v_gene: TRBV5-1; abundance: .; j_gene: TRBJ2-2; CDR3nt: TGCGCCAGCAGCTTGGTCGCCGGGGGCGGCACCGGGGAGCTGTTTTTT; CDR3aa: CASSLVAGGGTGELFF
len: 13; d_gene: TRBD1; v_gene: TRBV27; abundance: .; j_gene: TRBJ2-1; CDR3nt: TGTGCCAGCAGTTTCTCCACAGGGGGGTACAAGTTCTTC; CDR3aa: CASSFSTGGYKFF
len: 14; d_gene: .; v_gene: TRBV7-9; abundance: .; j_gene: TRBJ2-2; CDR3nt: TGTGCCAGCAAGGTGAAGGGCCCCACCGGGGAGCTGTTTTTT; CDR3aa: CASKVKGPTGELFF
len: 13; d_gene: .; v_gene: TRBV7-6; abundance: .; j_gene: TRBJ1-1; CDR3nt: TGTGCCAGCAGCCCCCCAGGGTTCACTGAAGCTTTCTTT; CDR3aa: CASSPPGFTEAFF
len: 17; d_gene: TRBD2; v_gene: TRBV5-6; abundance: .; j_gene: TRBJ2-1; CDR3nt: TGTGCCAGCAGCGTATGGGGACTAGCGGGAGTGTACAATGAGCAGTTCTTC; CDR3aa: CASSVWGLAGVYNEQFF
len: 17; d_gene: .; v_gene: TRBV6-1; abundance: .; j_gene: TRBJ2-5; CDR3nt: TGTGCCAGCAGTGAAACCTCCCCGGGACGTATCCAAGAGACCCAGTACTTC; CDR3aa: CASSETSPGRIQETQYF
len: 16; d_gene: .; v_gene: TRBV7-9; abundance: .; j_gene: TRBJ2-7; CDR3nt: TGTGCCAGCAGCTCAACCGGACGTGCTCCTTTTCACGAGCAGTACTTC; CDR3aa: CASSSTGRAPFHEQYF
len: 11; d_gene: .; v_gene: TRBV9; abundance: once; j_gene: TRBJ2-2; CDR3nt: TGTGCCAGCACTAACACCGGGGAGCTGTTTTTT; CDR3aa: CASTNTGELFF
len: 15; d_gene: .; v_gene: TRBV27; abundance: .; j_gene: TRBJ2-1; CDR3nt: TGTGCCAGCAGCCTAGGGGTGGCGGGGCACAATGAGCAGTTCTTC; CDR3aa: CASSLGVAGHNEQFF
len: 15; d_gene: TRBD2; v_gene: TRBV18; abundance: once; j_gene: TRBJ2-7; CDR3nt: TGTGCCAGCTCAGAGGGACTAGCGGGTACATACGAGCAGTACTTC; CDR3aa: CASSEGLAGTYEQYF
len: 14; d_gene: .; v_gene: TRBV7-9; abundance: .; j_gene: TRBJ2-3; CDR3nt: TGTGCCAGCAGCTTAGGAGTGAGCACAGATACGCAGTATTTT; CDR3aa: CASSLGVSTDTQYF
len: 14; d_gene: .; v_gene: TRBV10-3; abundance: .; j_gene: TRBJ2-7; CDR3nt: TGTGCCATCAGTGATGTGAGCGGTCATTTCGAGCAGTACTTC; CDR3aa: CAISDVSGHFEQYF
len: 16; d_gene: TRBD1; v_gene: TRBV7-6; abundance: .; j_gene: TRBJ2-3; CDR3nt: TGTGCCAGCAGCTTAGCGTGGGGGACAGCCACAGATACGCAGTATTTT; CDR3aa: CASSLAWGTATDTQYF
len: 14; d_gene: .; v_gene: TRBV30; abundance: .; j_gene: TRBJ2-2; CDR3nt: TGTGCCTGGACCCTCGAAGGGAACACCGGGGAGCTGTTTTTT; CDR3aa: CAWTLEGNTGELFF
len: 16; d_gene: TRBD1; v_gene: TRBV13; abundance: .; j_gene: TRBJ1-2; CDR3nt: TGTGCCAGCAGCACTCCTAGTCTGGACAGGAACTATGGCTACACCTTC; CDR3aa: CASSTPSLDRNYGYTF
len: 13; d_gene: TRBD2; v_gene: TRBV29-1; abundance: .; j_gene: TRBJ2-7; CDR3nt: TGCAGCGTTAAACTAGCGGGAGATTACGAGCAGTACTTC; CDR3aa: CSVKLAGDYEQYF
len: 12; d_gene: TRBD2; v_gene: TRBV9; abundance: .; j_gene: TRBJ2-1; CDR3nt: TGTGCCAGCAGCGGTAGCGGGAGAGAGCAGTTCTTC; CDR3aa: CASSGSGREQFF
len: 15; d_gene: TRBD1; v_gene: TRBV28; abundance: .; j_gene: TRBJ2-7; CDR3nt: TGTGCCAGCACCATTGGACAGGGGATCACCTACGAGCAGTACTTC; CDR3aa: CASTIGQGITYEQYF
len: 14; d_gene: .; v_gene: TRBV9; abundance: .; j_gene: TRBJ2-5; CDR3nt: TGTGCCAGCAGCGTAGAAATGAACCAAGAGACCCAGTACTTC; CDR3aa: CASSVEMNQETQYF
len: 13; d_gene: .; v_gene: TRBV11-2; abundance: .; j_gene: TRBJ2-7; CDR3nt: TGTGCCAGCAGCCCCGTCGACTCCTACGAGCAGTACTTC; CDR3aa: CASSPVDSYEQYF
len: 17; d_gene: .; v_gene: TRBV5-6; abundance: .; j_gene: TRBJ2-2; CDR3nt: TGTGCCAGCAGCTTGTTGATTGTGGGGTCGAACACCGGGGAGCTGTTTTTT; CDR3aa: CASSLLIVGSNTGELFF
len: 15; d_gene: .; v_gene: TRBV19; abundance: .; j_gene: TRBJ2-5; CDR3nt: TGTGCCAGTAGTATCAGTGTCACAGAGGCAGAGACCCAGTACTTC; CDR3aa: CASSISVTEAETQYF
len: 15; d_gene: TRBD2; v_gene: TRBV7-2; abundance: .; j_gene: TRBJ2-7; CDR3nt: TGTGCCAGCAGCTTAGGGGCGGGAGGGGTCTACGAGCAGTACTTC; CDR3aa: CASSLGAGGVYEQYF
len: 11; d_gene: .; v_gene: TRBV10-2; abundance: .; j_gene: TRBJ2-7; CDR3nt: TGCGCCGCTGGGGGAGCCTACGAGCAGTACTTC; CDR3aa: CAAGGAYEQYF
len: 14; d_gene: .; v_gene: TRBV27; abundance: .; j_gene: TRBJ2-6; CDR3nt: TGTGCCAGCAGTTTACATCCTGGGGCCAACGTCCTGACTTTC; CDR3aa: CASSLHPGANVLTF
len: 17; d_gene: TRBD2; v_gene: TRBV10-3; abundance: .; j_gene: TRBJ2-1; CDR3nt: TGTGCCATCAGTGAGTCTAAGGCTAGCGGCATTAACAATGAGCAGTTCTTC; CDR3aa: CAISESKASGINNEQFF
len: 13; d_gene: TRBD1; v_gene: TRBV11-2; abundance: few; j_gene: TRBJ2-7; CDR3nt: TGTGCCAGCAGCTTCGGGACAGCCTACGAGCAGTACTTC; CDR3aa: CASSFGTAYEQYF
len: 13; d_gene: .; v_gene: TRBV9; abundance: .; j_gene: TRBJ2-7; CDR3nt: TGTGCCAGCAGCGTAGCTGGAGGAGGCGAGCAGTACTTC; CDR3aa: CASSVAGGGEQYF
len: 12; d_gene: .; v_gene: TRBV7-2; abundance: .; j_gene: TRBJ2-7; CDR3nt: TGTGCCAGCAGCTTAGCCACCTACGAGCAGTACTTC; CDR3aa: CASSLATYEQYF
len: 17; d_gene: .; v_gene: TRBV7-9; abundance: .; j_gene: TRBJ1-1; CDR3nt: TGTGCCAGCAGCTTTCTCCAGGGTGGTTTTTTGGACACTGAAGCTTTCTTT; CDR3aa: CASSFLQGGFLDTEAFF
len: 18; d_gene: TRBD2; v_gene: TRBV4-3; abundance: .; j_gene: TRBJ2-1; CDR3nt: TGCGCCAGCAGCCAAGATCCTAGCGGGACTAGCTCCTACAATGAGCAGTTCTTC; CDR3aa: CASSQDPSGTSSYNEQFF
len: 14; d_gene: TRBD1; v_gene: TRBV6-5; abundance: .; j_gene: TRBJ1-3; CDR3nt: TGTGCCAGCAGCCCGGGACAGGCGAGAAACACCATATATTTT; CDR3aa: CASSPGQARNTIYF
len: 13; d_gene: .; v_gene: TRBV10-3; abundance: .; j_gene: TRBJ1-1; CDR3nt: TGTGCCATCAGTGACAGGGGGAACACTGAAGCTTTCTTT; CDR3aa: CAISDRGNTEAFF
len: 16; d_gene: TRBD2; v_gene: TRBV10-3; abundance: .; j_gene: TRBJ2-7; CDR3nt: TGTGCCATCAGTGATATTAGCGGGAGGGCCGAGTACGAGCAGTACTTC; CDR3aa: CAISDISGRAEYEQYF
len: 13; d_gene: .; v_gene: TRBV4-1; abundance: .; j_gene: TRBJ2-3; CDR3nt: TGCGCCAGCAGCCAAGTGGGTGCAGATACGCAGTATTTT; CDR3aa: CASSQVGADTQYF
len: 16; d_gene: TRBD2; v_gene: TRBV7-6; abundance: once; j_gene: TRBJ2-2; CDR3nt: TGTGCCAGCAGCTCAGCGGGACGGATAAACACCGGGGAGCTGTTTTTT; CDR3aa: CASSSAGRINTGELFF
len: 13; d_gene: TRBD2; v_gene: TRBV29-1; abundance: .; j_gene: TRBJ2-1; CDR3nt: TGCAGCGGACGGGCGGGGGGCTACAATGAGCAGTTCTTC; CDR3aa: CSGRAGGYNEQFF
len: 12; d_gene: .; v_gene: TRBV6-5; abundance: .; j_gene: TRBJ1-3; CDR3nt: TGTGCCAGCACCACACCCGGAAACACCATATATTTT; CDR3aa: CASTTPGNTIYF
len: 13; d_gene: .; v_gene: TRBV29-1; abundance: .; j_gene: TRBJ2-7; CDR3nt: TGCAGCGTTGAAGGAACAGCGGAGGGCGAGCAGTACTTC; CDR3aa: CSVEGTAEGEQYF
len: 15; d_gene: TRBD1; v_gene: TRBV15; abundance: .; j_gene: TRBJ1-1; CDR3nt: TGTGCCACCAGCAGAGAGCGGACAGGGTATACTGAAGCTTTCTTT; CDR3aa: CATSRERTGYTEAFF
len: 15; d_gene: .; v_gene: TRBV30; abundance: few; j_gene: TRBJ2-3; CDR3nt: TGTGCCTGGAGCTGGGCTGGCGGGAAAGGAGATACGCAGTATTTT; CDR3aa: CAWSWAGGKGDTQYF
len: 14; d_gene: TRBD2; v_gene: TRBV27; abundance: .; j_gene: TRBJ2-1; CDR3nt: TGTGCCAGCAGTTTACTAGCGGACTACAATGAGCAGTTCTTC; CDR3aa: CASSLLADYNEQFF
len: 15; d_gene: TRBD2; v_gene: TRBV5-6; abundance: .; j_gene: TRBJ2-3; CDR3nt: TGTGCCAGCAGCTTGGTGCGGCTAGCGGGTGAAACACAGTATTTT; CDR3aa: CASSLVRLAGETQYF
len: 15; d_gene: TRBD1; v_gene: TRBV18; abundance: .; j_gene: TRBJ1-2; CDR3nt: TGTGCCAGCTCACACGACAGGGCCCTCGGCTATGGCTACACCTTC; CDR3aa: CASSHDRALGYGYTF
len: 15; d_gene: TRBD1; v_gene: TRBV5-1; abundance: .; j_gene: TRBJ2-7; CDR3nt: TGCGCCAGCAGCTTGGCGGGACAGGGACCCTACGAGCAGTACTTC; CDR3aa: CASSLAGQGPYEQYF
len: 12; d_gene: .; v_gene: TRBV27; abundance: .; j_gene: TRBJ2-1; CDR3nt: TGTGCCAGCAGTTCGTACTACAATGAGCAGTTCTTC; CDR3aa: CASSSYYNEQFF
len: 14; d_gene: TRBD2; v_gene: TRBV10-3; abundance: .; j_gene: TRBJ2-7; CDR3nt: TGTGCCATCAGTGTCCGTGGGGAGGGGAACGAGCAGTACTTC; CDR3aa: CAISVRGEGNEQYF
len: 12; d_gene: .; v_gene: TRBV5-6; abundance: .; j_gene: TRBJ1-4; CDR3nt: TGTGCCAGCAACCAGCTTCAGGAAAAACTGTTTTTT; CDR3aa: CASNQLQEKLFF
len: 20; d_gene: TRBD2; v_gene: TRBV11-2; abundance: .; j_gene: TRBJ2-5; CDR3nt: TGTGCCAGCAGCTTAGATGCACTAGCGGGAGAGGGGGGGTACCAAGAGACCCAGTACTTC; CDR3aa: CASSLDALAGEGGYQETQYF
len: 15; d_gene: .; v_gene: TRBV6-4; abundance: .; j_gene: TRBJ1-2; CDR3nt: TGTGCCAGCAGTGACTCGCCAGGGAGTGTCTATGGCTACACCTTC; CDR3aa: CASSDSPGSVYGYTF
len: 12; d_gene: .; v_gene: TRBV11-2; abundance: once; j_gene: TRBJ2-7; CDR3nt: TGTGCCAGCAGCCCTGGACAGTACGAGCAGTACTTC; CDR3aa: CASSPGQYEQYF
len: 16; d_gene: .; v_gene: TRBV5-4; abundance: .; j_gene: TRBJ2-3; CDR3nt: TGTGCCAGCAGCTTGGGAACGGCGTCCCGGCCAGATACGCAGTATTTT; CDR3aa: CASSLGTASRPDTQYF